The sequence of this T cell receptor (beta chain) was determined in a study of control samples from healthy donors and cancer patients. The germline V gene has CDR1 MGHRA and CDR2 YSYEKL. V gave up 2 bases and J gave up 4 bases; unmatched junction bases: 6. The CDR3 is 15 amino acids. Measured with immunoSEQ multiplex PCR; TCRdb has only the in-frame clones, and not every one. The top ten hold around 3% of the sample, which has around 100,000 clones, about nine tenths seen once. This TCR came from a human donor in good health. The donor label of this sample is uncertain. V gene TRBV4-1 combines with J gene TRBJ2-3; 7 bases fit TRBD1. The sequenced sample was blood. The CDR3 sequence: CASSQPGGAPDTQYF. Written as DNA, the CDR3 is TGCGCCAGCAGCCAACCAGGGGGAGCCCCAGATACGCAGTATTTT.